The 14 T cell receptor beta chains reported below all come from one sample, sequenced in a study of CD8+CD57+ T cells in acquired aplastic anemia. Genomic DNA served as template for TCR beta VDJ and CDR3 profiling. MiXCR, applied by TCRdb to the reads, yields one record per CDR3 protein. The sample consists of some 120,000 distinct CDR3 sequences, approximately 61% of them appearing once. The patients chosen for sequencing had shown expansion of CD8+CD57+ cells (detected by flow cytometry). The specimen sequenced was sorted CD4+, CD8+, or CD8+CD57+ T cells (not recorded which) from PBMCs. These receptors were taken from a human donor with aplastic anemia.

This clonotype appeared once. One end of the junction varies from germline; a read error may be responsible. V gene TRBV15 combines with J gene TRBJ2-5, with D unresolved. Germline lookup yields CDR1 LNHNV and CDR2 YYDKDF (reference sequence). The CDR3 length is 12 residues. The CDR3 DNA reads TGTGCCACCAGCAGACCGATGGAGACCCGGTACTTC. Translation: CATSRPMETRYF.

The rearrangement uses TRBV2 and TRBJ1-4; 7 nucleotides line up with TRBD1. Germline CDR1 and CDR2: SNHLY and FYNNEI. Losses at the gene ends were 6 bases for V and 0 bases for J; bases not matched to a gene: 4. This CDR3 comprises 15 residues. The DNA for the CDR3 is TGTGCCAGCAGGGGGCAGGGGGCAACTAATGAAAAACTGTTTTTT. Encoded protein: CASRGQGATNEKLFF.

The J gene is TRBJ2-3, the V gene TRBV12-3 or TRBV12-4; D assignment may be TRBD1 or TRBD2 (5 bases each). V lost 5 bases and J 6 bases, leaving 9 bases between the germline ends. The CDR3 has 12 residues. The CDR3 protein is CASSGGGDTQYF. As DNA, the CDR3 is TGTGCCAGCAGTGGGGGTGGGGATACGCAGTATTTT.

V usage is TRBV29-1 and J usage is TRBJ1-4, with D hard to call. The CDR3 runs to 13 residues. From germline, CDR1 is SQVTM and CDR2 ANQGSEA. V shed 3 bases and J shed 8 bases, with 13 bases lying between them. The CDR3 bases are TGCAGCGTTGATCGGGGAGGAAAGGAAAAACTGTTTTTT. Its protein product is CSVDRGGKEKLFF.

The chain uses TRBV27 and TRBJ2-7; weak D call: TRBD1 (6 bases). Germline-derived CDR1 and CDR2 are MNHEY and SMNVEV (reference sequence). CDR3 length: 14 amino acids. The V end lost 4 bases, the J end lost 7 bases, and 17 bases lay between the germline ends. CDR3 DNA: TGTGCCAGCAGTTCCAGTTCCTCGAGGGGGGAGCAGTACTTC. This sequence encodes CASSSSSSRGEQYF.

This clonotype has more than one count but fewer than ten. The chain couples TRBV24-1 to TRBJ2-2; D gene unclear. Germline V gene lookup returns CDR1 KGHDR and CDR2 SFDVKD. The CDR3 contains 15 residues. V was clipped by 3 bases and J by 3 bases, with 10 bases between them. DNA for the CDR3: TGTGCCACCAGTGATAGATTACGCGACACCGGGGAGCTGTTTTTT. Amino acid sequence: CATSDRLRDTGELFF.

The chain uses TRBV9 and TRBJ2-3, with D perhaps matching TRBD2 (6 bases). CDR3 size: 15 residues. V lost 1 base, J lost 1 base, and 10 bases lay in between. Germline V gene data show CDR1 as SGDLS and CDR2 as YYNGEE. For the CDR3, the DNA is TGTGCCAGCAGCGTAAATTGGGGGGGCACAGATACGCAGTATTTT. This encodes CASSVNWGGTDTQYF.

The chain combines TRBV7-9 with TRBJ2-3; D remains ambiguous. The germline gives CDR1 SEHNR, CDR2 FQNEAQ (reference sequence). This CDR3 contains 11 residues. The V end lost 3 bases, the J end lost 7 bases, and 5 bases lay between the germline ends. The CDR3 region has the DNA TGTGCCAGCAGCTTGGAGAATACGCAGTATTTT. Its translation is CASSLENTQYF.

CDR3 loop: CASSLDSIRRGSPLHF. For the CDR3, the DNA is TGTGCCAGCAGCTTAGATTCTATCAGAAGGGGATCACCCCTCCACTTT. The genes are TRBV11-2 and TRBJ1-6, with D tentatively TRBD1 (5 bases). CDR3 length: 16 amino acids. Trimming pared 0 bases from V and 10 bases from J, leaving 16 bases between. Germline V gene data show CDR1 as SGHAT and CDR2 as FQNNGV.

This chain links TRBV6-4 with TRBJ1-5, with D possibly matching TRBD1 (5 bases). Germline V gene data show CDR1 as MRHNA and CDR2 as SNTAGT. V shed 2 bases and J shed 4 bases, with 9 bases lying between them. This CDR3 has 14 residues. CDR3 in amino acids: CASSDAPGNQPQHF. CDR3 in DNA: TGTGCCAGCAGTGACGCTCCAGGGAATCAGCCCCAGCATTTT.

V gene TRBV12-3 or TRBV12-4 combines with J gene TRBJ1-6, with D perhaps TRBD1 (5 bases). V was shortened by 5 bases and J by 6 bases, with 11 bases between the two germline ends. The CDR3 totals 14 residues. Here the CDR3 reads CASSLGQANSPLHF. DNA for the CDR3: TGTGCCAGCAGTCTGGGGCAGGCTAATTCACCCCTCCACTTT.

This clonotype has a handful of counts. The gene calls are TRBV29-1 and TRBJ2-5; D is undetermined. CDR1 is SQVTM and CDR2 is ANQGSEA in the germline V gene. The CDR3 spans 11 residues. V gave up 5 bases and J gave up 2 bases, with 6 bases separating them. In nucleotides, the CDR3 is TGCAGCGTTCTAGTTCAAGAGACCCAGTACTTC. Protein product: CSVLVQETQYF.

This clonotype occurred a few times. The V gene is TRBV5-6, the J gene TRBJ2-2; D gene ambiguous. Germline loops: CDR1 SGHDT, CDR2 YYEEEE. This CDR3 region has 14 residues. The V gene lost 4 bases and the J gene lost 6 bases, with 13 bases spanning the gap. The chain's CDR3 is CASSLVHGPGELFF. The DNA for the CDR3 is TGTGCCAGCAGCCTTGTACACGGCCCCGGGGAGCTGTTTTTT.

This clonotype was found a few times. V and J are TRBV5-1 and TRBJ2-6; D is undetermined. Germline-derived CDR1 and CDR2 are SGHRS and YFSETQ. V shed 7 bases and J shed 0 bases, with 17 bases lying between them. The CDR3 extends over 17 amino acids. This CDR3 is CASAPQRLSSGANVLTF. The CDR3 coding sequence is TGCGCCAGCGCCCCCCAGCGTCTAAGCTCTGGGGCCAACGTCCTGACTTTC.